The T cell receptor beta chain under discussion was sequenced for a study of Ad26.COV2.S vaccination and SARS-CoV-2 variants. On the study more broadly: The authors gave Ad26.COV2.S intramuscularly, either once or twice 56 days apart.

This clone appeared once. Its specificity is not known. Specified treatment: around 19 received Ad26.COV2.S at low or high dose, single or two shots; 5 received placebo; per-sample allocation not given. Sampling took place 63 days after the first vaccine or placebo injection. The data were produced by immunoSEQ multiplex PCR, yet TCRdb's version contains in-frame clones alone and is incomplete. The sample consists of some 300,000 clones, around four fifths of them appearing once. General observations from the study: TCR breadth and depth analyses may have underestimated total T cell responses.

V dropped 2 bases and J dropped 9 bases, with 13 bases sitting between them. The CDR3 loop spans 13 amino acids. Germline V lookup: CDR1 MGHRA, CDR2 YSYEKL. The sample here was peripheral blood, taken in a trial of Ad26.COV2.S vaccine versus placebo. V is TRBV4-1 and J is TRBJ1-1, with D perhaps matching TRBD1 (6 bases). The sequence was obtained from a person aged 18-65 years who received the Ad26.COV2.S COVID-19 vaccine or a placebo. DNA of the CDR3: TGCGCCAGCAGCCAATTGGAGGGGGGCAAAGCTTTCTTT. This gives the protein CASSQLEGGKAFF.